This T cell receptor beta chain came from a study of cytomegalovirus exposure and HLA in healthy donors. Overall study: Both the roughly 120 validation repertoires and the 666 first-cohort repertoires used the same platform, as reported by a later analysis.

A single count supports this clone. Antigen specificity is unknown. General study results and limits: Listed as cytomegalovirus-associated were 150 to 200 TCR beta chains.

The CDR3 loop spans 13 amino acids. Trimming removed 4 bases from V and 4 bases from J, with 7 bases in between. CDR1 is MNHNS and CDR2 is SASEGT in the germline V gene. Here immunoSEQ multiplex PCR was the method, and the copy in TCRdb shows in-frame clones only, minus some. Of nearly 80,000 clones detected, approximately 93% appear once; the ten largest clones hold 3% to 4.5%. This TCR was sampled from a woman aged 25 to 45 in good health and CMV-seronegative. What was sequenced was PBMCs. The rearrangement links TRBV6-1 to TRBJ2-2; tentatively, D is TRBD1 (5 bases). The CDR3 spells CASSGRGTGELFF. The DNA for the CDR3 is TGTGCCAGCAGTGGTAGGGGCACCGGGGAGCTGTTTTTT.